This T cell receptor (beta chain) was sequenced for a study of siplizumab effects on memory and regulatory T cells. CDR1 is SGHDT and CDR2 is YYEEEE in the germline V gene. Trimming removed 2 bases from V and 2 bases from J, with 5 bases in between. This CDR3 is built from 12 residues. Sequencing used immunoSEQ multiplex PCR; TCRdb keeps in-frame clones, though not all of them. This sample has some 56,000 clones; around 98% occur once, and the top ten carry about 1%. Sequencing was carried out using naive CD8+ T cells sorted from blood. The receptor was isolated from a human donor in good health. V gene TRBV5-6 combines with J gene TRBJ2-7; D unresolved. Here the CDR3 DNA reads TGTGCCAGCAGCTTCTTGACCTACGAGCAGTACTTC. As protein: CASSFLTYEQYF. Supplemented by reference TRBV5-6 and TRBJ2-7, the full variable domain reads DAGVTQSPTHLIKTRGQQVTLRCSPKSGHDTVSWYQQALGQGPQFIFQYYEEEERQRGNFPDRFSGHQFPNYSSELNVNALLLGDSALYLCASSFLTYEQYFGPGTRLTVT.